This T cell receptor (beta chain) is from a study of blood T cell dynamics during melanoma immunotherapy (TCRdb year 2020). Study-level background: The patients had metastatic melanoma and were given first-line pembrolizumab or nivolumab plus ipilimumab as standard of care in the United Kingdom. The training cohort was made up of consecutive patients, while a further independent group of patients from the same centre was pooled to form an external validation set. To find early correlates of response, peripheral T cell receptor repertoires were profiled in metastatic melanoma patients before and after one cycle of checkpoint inhibitor therapy. Overall study results and their limits: Whether the T cell clones behind the repertoire changes were melanoma-specific or instead reflected general immune activation was something the study could not determine. The relatively small sample size was acknowledged as something that could potentially limit how far the results can be generalized. Unlike progressors, patients who went on to achieve disease control showed a bifurcated reorganization of the PBMC repertoire at W3, with either increased clonality or increased diversity.

The sample's time point label, in plain terms: pre-treatment baseline. Blood was sampled before treatment (T0) and at week 3 (W3), after the first cycle of checkpoint blockade. Except for two patients with rapid clinical progression, response was assessed 12 weeks after the first infusion by RECIST 1.1; disease control meant complete response, partial response or stable disease. Patients were not eligible if they had prior systemic cancer treatment, concomitant immunosuppressant therapy or synchronous other active malignancies. TCR beta was sequenced in both bulk PBMC and plasma cell-free DNA in order to track circulating cells as well as T cell turnover. PBMC were isolated from blood with Lymphoprep and SepMate tubes, followed by red cell lysis. QIAamp DNA Blood Mini kits were used to extract DNA from PBMC and sorted T cell subsets. The CDR3 goes from the cysteine to the phenylalanine over 14 residues. Only the CDR3 portion is preserved as DNA: 42 bases, with reading frame beginning at the first base. V has 6 bases trimmed and J has 2 bases trimmed; junction bases matching no gene number 3. CDR1 and CDR2, looked up from the germline V gene, are SNHLY and FYNNEI.

A single count supports this clone. Its binding antigen is unknown. Per-base qualities were not stored, and no clone one base away is much larger. Every bulk PBMC sample was loaded with the same fixed amount of around 400 ng of DNA. Following the manufacturer instructions, the immunoSEQ TCRb Assay kit was used to amplify TCR beta CDR3 sequences from genomic DNA. The KAPA Library Quantification Kit for Illumina platforms was used to quantify pooled libraries by qPCR. Pooled libraries were clustered at about 0.6-1.2 pM and sequenced on an Illumina NextSeq 500. The source study handled its data this way. TCR data were analyzed using immunoSEQ ANALYZER and the R LymphoSeq package. A rearrangement efficiency score was calculated as productive divided by the sum of productive and non-productive CDR3 sequences. Clonality was measured with the Gini coefficient and diversity with the Renyi index at alpha=1, and both measures were compared pairwise between timepoints within each patient. In LymphoSeq, clonal relatedness was computed with an edit distance of 3 and repertoire similarity was computed with the Bhattacharyya coefficient. Linear discriminant analysis on week-3 changes in clonality and diversity was built with the R MASS and caret packages to classify response. The table was pulled from immuneACCESS by TCRdb, which kept in-frame rearrangements only. Such tables lose some clones; where checked, under half of the loss comes from unresolved V genes, and the rest has no known cause. The D gene and trimming were derived from the DNA, and the V and J assignments and clone size from that table. The sample table contains tens of thousands of clones; only one count was recorded for roughly 89% of them. The ten top clones hold roughly 4.8% of the sample.

The specimen was blood, collected from a patient treated with checkpoint blockade. This TCR derives from a human donor with melanoma. The rearrangement combines TRBV2 with TRBJ2-7, and 11 junctional nucleotides match TRBD1. The CDR3 sequence is CASRDRGRPYEQYF. The nucleotides read TGTGCCAGCAGGGACAGGGGGCGCCCCTACGAGCAGTACTTC.